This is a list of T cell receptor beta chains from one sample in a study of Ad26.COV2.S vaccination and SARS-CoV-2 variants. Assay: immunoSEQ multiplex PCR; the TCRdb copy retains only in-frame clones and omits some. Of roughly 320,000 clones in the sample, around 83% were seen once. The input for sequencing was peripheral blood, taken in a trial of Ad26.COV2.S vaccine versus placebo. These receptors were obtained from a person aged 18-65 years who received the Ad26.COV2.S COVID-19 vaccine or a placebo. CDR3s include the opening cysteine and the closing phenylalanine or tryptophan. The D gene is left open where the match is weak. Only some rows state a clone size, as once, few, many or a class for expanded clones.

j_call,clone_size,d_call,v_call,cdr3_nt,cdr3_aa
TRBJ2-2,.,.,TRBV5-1,TGCGCCAGCAGCTCGACCGCGAGGCTGGGGACATCGAACACCGGGGAGCTGTTTTTT,CASSSTARLGTSNTGELFF
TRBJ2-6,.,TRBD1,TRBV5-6,TGTGCCAGCAGCTGGCTACGGGACAGGCCACCCTCTGGGGCCAACGTCCTGACTTTC,CASSWLRDRPPSGANVLTF
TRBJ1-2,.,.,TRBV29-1,TGCAGCGTTGACTCGGGGGGGTCCTATGGCTACACCTTC,CSVDSGGSYGYTF
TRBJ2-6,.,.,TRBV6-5,TGTGCCAGCAGCCGGAATTCTGGGGCCAACGTCCTGACTTTC,CASSRNSGANVLTF
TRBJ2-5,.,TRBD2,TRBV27,TGTGCCAGCAGTTTTGGTAGCGGGGTTGCTCAAGAGACCCAGTACTTC,CASSFGSGVAQETQYF
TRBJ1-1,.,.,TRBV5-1,TGCGCCAGCAGCTTTCAAGGTACTGAAGCTTTCTTT,CASSFQGTEAFF
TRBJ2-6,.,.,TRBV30,TGTGCCTGGAGTGGAGGGGGGGGACAGGTGCACTCTGGGGCCAACGTCCTGACTTTC,CAWSGGGGQVHSGANVLTF
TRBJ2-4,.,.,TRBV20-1,TGCAGTGCTAGTGATGATGTAGGGATAGCCAAAAACATTCAGTACTTC,CSASDDVGIAKNIQYF
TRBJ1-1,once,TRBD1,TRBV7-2,TGTGCCAGCAGCCCCTGGACAGGGAGAAACACTGAAGCTTTCTTT,CASSPWTGRNTEAFF
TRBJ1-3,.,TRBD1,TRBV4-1,TGCGCCAGCAGCCAAGTTCCGACAGGGGGAAACACCATATATTTT,CASSQVPTGGNTIYF
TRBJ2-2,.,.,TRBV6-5,TGTGCCAGCAGTCCGACCGACCGGGGCAGGTCGATGTTTTTT,CASSPTDRGRSMFF
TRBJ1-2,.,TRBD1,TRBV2,TGTGCCAGCAGCAAACAGGGGGTGGACTATGGCTACACCTTC,CASSKQGVDYGYTF
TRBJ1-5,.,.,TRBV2,TGTGCCAGCAGTGAAGGTAGGGGCAATCAGCCCCAGCATTTT,CASSEGRGNQPQHF
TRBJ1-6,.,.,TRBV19,TGTGCCAGTAGTATGCGCCCTGGCAGGGGACATTCACCCCTCCACTTT,CASSMRPGRGHSPLHF
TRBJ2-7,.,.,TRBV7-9,TGTGCCAGCAGCTTAGGGCTTCGGGGGACCGAGTTCGGGGAGCAGTACTTC,CASSLGLRGTEFGEQYF
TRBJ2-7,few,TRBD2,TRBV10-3,TGTGCCATGACCGAGCGGGACTTCGAGCAGTACTTC,CAMTERDFEQYF
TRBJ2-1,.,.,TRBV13,TGTGCCAGCAGCCACACCGACGCTACAGTGCGGGGAACGAATGAGCAGTTCTTC,CASSHTDATVRGTNEQFF
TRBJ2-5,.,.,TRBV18,TGTGCCAGCTCACCGAGGAGTTCAGAGACCCAGTACTTC,CASSPRSSETQYF
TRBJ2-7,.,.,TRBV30,TGTGCCTGGAGTGTAGCGGTTAGCTTCTACGAGCAGTACTTC,CAWSVAVSFYEQYF
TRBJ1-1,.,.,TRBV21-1,TGTGCCAGCAGCAAAAACAGGGAAAAGGACACTGAAGCTTTCTTT,CASSKNREKDTEAFF
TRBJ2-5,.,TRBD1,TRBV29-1,TGCAGCGGACAGGGGGCATGGCAAGAGACCCAGTACTTC,CSGQGAWQETQYF
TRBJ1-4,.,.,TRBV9,TGTGCCAGCAGCGCCTACAGTACCACAACTAATGAAAAACTGTTTTTT,CASSAYSTTTNEKLFF
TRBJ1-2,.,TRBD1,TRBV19,TGTGCCAGTAGTCCCGACAGGGTGTTGTTATCCTATGGCTACACCTTC,CASSPDRVLLSYGYTF
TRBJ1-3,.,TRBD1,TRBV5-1,TGCGCCAGCAGCTCCCGGACAGGGAGCTCTGGAAACACCATATATTTT,CASSSRTGSSGNTIYF
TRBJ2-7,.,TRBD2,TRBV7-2,TGTGCCAGCATTCCGGGTAGCGGGGGGGCGTACGAGCAGTACTTC,CASIPGSGGAYEQYF
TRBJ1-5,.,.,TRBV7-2,TGTGCCAGCAGCTTAGTTAGGGGACGCAATCAGCCCCAGCATTTT,CASSLVRGRNQPQHF
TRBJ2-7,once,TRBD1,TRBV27,TGTGCCAGCAGTCTGGACAGGGGGACGTACGAGCAGTACTTC,CASSLDRGTYEQYF
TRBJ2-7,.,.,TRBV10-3,TGTGCCATCAGTGTTGGGGGCCTTAGATACGAGCAGTACTTC,CAISVGGLRYEQYF
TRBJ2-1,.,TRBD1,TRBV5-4,TGTGCCAGCAGCTCACCTAGAAGGACAGGGGAGGAATTCTTC,CASSSPRRTGEEFF
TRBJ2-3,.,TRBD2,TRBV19,TGTGCCAGTAGTACCGTAGCGGGGGGTAGCACAGATACGCAGTATTTT,CASSTVAGGSTDTQYF
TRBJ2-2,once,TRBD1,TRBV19,TGTGCCAGTAGTATAGTCTCCGGGACAGTCACCGGGGAGCTGTTTTTT,CASSIVSGTVTGELFF
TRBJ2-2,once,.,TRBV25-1,TGTGCCAGCTCCACCTCGGACGGGTCCCGGGGGGAGCTGTTTTTT,CASSTSDGSRGELFF
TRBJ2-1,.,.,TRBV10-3,TGTGCCATCAGTGAGCGGGGGACCTCCTACAATGAGCAGTTCTTC,CAISERGTSYNEQFF
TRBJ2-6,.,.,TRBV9,TGTGCCAGCAGCGATCGAACGGGGCCTCGGCTCTCTGGGGCCAACGTCCTGACTTTC,CASSDRTGPRLSGANVLTF
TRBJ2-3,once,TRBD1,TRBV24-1,TGTGCTACCAGTAGTCGGTTGTCCGGGACAGCGATCGGATACACAGATACGCAGTATTTT,CATSSRLSGTAIGYTDTQYF
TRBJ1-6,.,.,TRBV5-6,TGTGCCAGCAGCTTGCGGAAGGGGGTCGGAAATTCACCCCTCCACTTT,CASSLRKGVGNSPLHF